This TCR beta chain is from a study of CD8+CD57+ T cells in acquired aplastic anemia. TCR beta VDJ and CDR3 profiling used genomic DNA as template. MiXCR, run by TCRdb on the reads, gives a single entry per CDR3 protein. The sample consists of about 150,000 distinct CDR3 sequences, about 48% of them appearing once. The length of the CDR3 is 15 residues. Unmatched junction bases numbered 6, after V lost 6 bases and J lost 0 bases. CDR1 LGHDT and CDR2 YNNKEL come from the germline V gene (reference sequence). Turning to this clonotype: What it binds is unknown.

Study conclusions and caveats: Patients and controls shared approximately 28 CD8+ CDR3 sequences. Researchers reported that CD8+ Simpson's diversity was not significantly different in patients versus controls.

Whoever was chosen for sequencing had shown CD8+CD57+ cell expansion by flow cytometry. This sequence joins TRBV3-1 and TRBJ2-7, with TRBD2 identical over 9 bases. Sequenced: sorted CD4+, CD8+, or CD8+CD57+ T cells (not recorded which) from PBMCs. The source of this sequence is a human donor with aplastic anemia. The CDR3 bases are TGTGCCAGCAGTTCTAGCGGGGCCCCCTCCTACGAGCAGTACTTC. Amino acid sequence: CASSSSGAPSYEQYF.